The clone carrying this T cell receptor (beta chain) was detected ten times or more. Its antigen is currently unknown. This sample is drawn from a study of T-cell reconstitution after alpha-beta-depleted transplantation in children. This CDR3 contains 14 residues. Losses at the gene ends were 6 bases for V and 0 bases for J; bases not matched to a gene: 4. The germline V gene encodes CDR1 SQVTM and CDR2 ANQGSEA. A TCRbeta library incorporating unique molecular identifiers was prepared. From the PCR reads, TCRdb called clonotypes with MiXCR, one entry per CDR3 protein. Counted here are about 20,000 distinct CDR3 sequences, around 13% occurring once; the ten biggest clones make up around 36%. Overall study findings and caveats: One year post-transplant, T-cell counts and diversity were largely derived from T cells produced anew.

Sequenced here: PBMCs, mostly from graft donor cells, sampled 60 days after TCRalphabeta/CD19-depleted stem cell transplant. This receptor was identified in a female patient aged 2-9 years who had a stem cell transplant for congenital amegakaryocytic thrombocytopenia, so the T cells may come from the graft donor. The gene calls are TRBV29-1 and TRBJ2-1; TRBD2 agrees at 8 bases. The CDR3 nucleotides read TGCAGCGTCCTTAGCGGGAACTCCTACAATGAGCAGTTCTTC. Translation gives CSVLSGNSYNEQFF.